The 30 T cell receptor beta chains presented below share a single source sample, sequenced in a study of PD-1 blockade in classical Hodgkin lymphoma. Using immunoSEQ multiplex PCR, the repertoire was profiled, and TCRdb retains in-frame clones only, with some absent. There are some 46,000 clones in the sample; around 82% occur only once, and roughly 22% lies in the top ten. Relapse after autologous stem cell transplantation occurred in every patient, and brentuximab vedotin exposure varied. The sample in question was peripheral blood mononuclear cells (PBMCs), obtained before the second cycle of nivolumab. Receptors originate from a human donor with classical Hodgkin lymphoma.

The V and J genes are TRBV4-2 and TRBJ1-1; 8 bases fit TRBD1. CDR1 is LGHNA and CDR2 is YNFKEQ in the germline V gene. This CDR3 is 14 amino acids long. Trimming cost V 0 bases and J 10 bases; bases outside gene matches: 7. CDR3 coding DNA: TGTGCCAGCAGCCAAGATTACCAGGGGGCGCTAGCTTTCTTT. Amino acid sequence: CASSQDYQGALAFF.

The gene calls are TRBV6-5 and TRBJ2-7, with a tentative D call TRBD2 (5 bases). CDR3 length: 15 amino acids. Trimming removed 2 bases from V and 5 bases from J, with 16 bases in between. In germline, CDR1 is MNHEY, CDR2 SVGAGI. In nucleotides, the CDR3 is TGTGCCAGCAGTTACCGGCGGAGGAAGGTCCACGAGCAGTACTTC. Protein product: CASSYRRRKVHEQYF.

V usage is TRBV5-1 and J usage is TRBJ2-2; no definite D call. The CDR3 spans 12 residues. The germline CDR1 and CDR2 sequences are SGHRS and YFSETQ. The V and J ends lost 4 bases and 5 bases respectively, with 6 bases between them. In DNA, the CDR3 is TGCGCCAGCAGCCCGATGACCGGGGAGCTGTTTTTT. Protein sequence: CASSPMTGELFF.

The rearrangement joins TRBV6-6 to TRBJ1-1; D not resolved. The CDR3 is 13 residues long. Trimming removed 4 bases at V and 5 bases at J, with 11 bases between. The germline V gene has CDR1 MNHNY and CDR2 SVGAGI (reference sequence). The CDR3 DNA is TGTGCCAGCAGTTCCGGGGTGGTGACTGAAGCTTTCTTT. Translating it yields CASSSGVVTEAFF.

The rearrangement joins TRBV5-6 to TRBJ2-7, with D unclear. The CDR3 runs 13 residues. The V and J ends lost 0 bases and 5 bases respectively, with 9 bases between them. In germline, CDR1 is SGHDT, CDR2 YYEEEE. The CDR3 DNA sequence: TGTGCCAGCAGCTTGGGTATGGGCCACGAGCAGTACTTC. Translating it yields CASSLGMGHEQYF. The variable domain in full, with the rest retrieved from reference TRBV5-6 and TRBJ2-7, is DAGVTQSPTHLIKTRGQQVTLRCSPKSGHDTVSWYQQALGQGPQFIFQYYEEEERQRGNFPDRFSGHQFPNYSSELNVNALLLGDSALYLCASSLGMGHEQYFGPGTRLTVT.

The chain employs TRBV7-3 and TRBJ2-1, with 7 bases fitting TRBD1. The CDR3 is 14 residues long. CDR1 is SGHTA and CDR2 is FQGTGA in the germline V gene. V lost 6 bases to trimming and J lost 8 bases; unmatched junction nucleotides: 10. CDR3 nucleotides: TGTGCCAGCAGGATAACAGGGGATCGGGATGAGCAGTTCTTC. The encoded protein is CASRITGDRDEQFF.

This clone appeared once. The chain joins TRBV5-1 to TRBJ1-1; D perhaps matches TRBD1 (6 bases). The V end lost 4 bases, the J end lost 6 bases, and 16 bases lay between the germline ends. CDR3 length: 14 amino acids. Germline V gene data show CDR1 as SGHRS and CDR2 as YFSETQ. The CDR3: CASSPNGGAAEAFF. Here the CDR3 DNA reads TGCGCCAGCAGCCCCAACGGGGGGGCTGCTGAAGCTTTCTTT.

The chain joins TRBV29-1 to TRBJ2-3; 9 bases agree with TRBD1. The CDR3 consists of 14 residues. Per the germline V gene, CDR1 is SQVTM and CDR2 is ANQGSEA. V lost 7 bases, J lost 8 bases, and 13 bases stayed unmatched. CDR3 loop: CSDPDRGPVVTQYF. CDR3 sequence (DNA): TGCAGCGACCCGGACAGGGGACCTGTCGTTACGCAGTATTTT.

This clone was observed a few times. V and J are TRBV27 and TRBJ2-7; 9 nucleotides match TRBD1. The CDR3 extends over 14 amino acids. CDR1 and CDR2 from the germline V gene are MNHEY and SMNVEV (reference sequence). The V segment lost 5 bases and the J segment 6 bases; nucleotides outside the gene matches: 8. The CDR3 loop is CASSPTQGAGEQYF. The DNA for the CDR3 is TGTGCCAGCAGTCCAACACAGGGGGCAGGCGAGCAGTACTTC.

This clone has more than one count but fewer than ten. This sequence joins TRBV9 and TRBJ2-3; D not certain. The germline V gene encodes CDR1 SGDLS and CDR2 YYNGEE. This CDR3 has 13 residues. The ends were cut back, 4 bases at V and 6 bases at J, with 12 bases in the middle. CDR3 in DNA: TGTGCCAGCAGCCCCCATCCCGAGGATACGCAGTATTTT. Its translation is CASSPHPEDTQYF.

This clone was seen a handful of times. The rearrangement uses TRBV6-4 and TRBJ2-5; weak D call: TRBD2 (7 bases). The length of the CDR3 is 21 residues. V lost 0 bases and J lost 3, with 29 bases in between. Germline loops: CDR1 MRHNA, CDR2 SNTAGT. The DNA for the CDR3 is TGTGCCAGCAGTGACTCGCTAACACCGCGCGGGGGCCAGGTTGGTAAAGAGACCCAGTACTTC. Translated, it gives CASSDSLTPRGGQVGKETQYF.

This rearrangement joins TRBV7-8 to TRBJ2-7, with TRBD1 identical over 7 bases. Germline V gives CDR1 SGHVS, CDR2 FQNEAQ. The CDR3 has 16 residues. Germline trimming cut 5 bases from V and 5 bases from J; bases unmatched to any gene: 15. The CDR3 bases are TGTGCCAGCAGCGCCTGGGCTCAGGGGGTTTGGAACGAGCAGTACTTC. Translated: CASSAWAQGVWNEQYF.

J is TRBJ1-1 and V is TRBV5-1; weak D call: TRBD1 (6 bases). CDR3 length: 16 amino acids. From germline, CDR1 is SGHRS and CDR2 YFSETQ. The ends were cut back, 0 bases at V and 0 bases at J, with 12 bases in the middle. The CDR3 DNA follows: TGCGCCAGCAGCTTGGAGGGGGGGCTCATGAACACTGAAGCTTTCTTT. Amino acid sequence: CASSLEGGLMNTEAFF.

The CDR3 spells CASRPTGTVYGYTF. CDR3 in DNA: TGTGCCAGCAGGCCAACCGGGACAGTCTATGGCTACACCTTC. The chain is built from TRBV2 and TRBJ1-2, with TRBD1 matching over 7 bases. This CDR3 has 14 residues. Germline V gives CDR1 SNHLY, CDR2 FYNNEI. Unmatched junction bases numbered 8, after V lost 6 bases and J lost 4 bases.

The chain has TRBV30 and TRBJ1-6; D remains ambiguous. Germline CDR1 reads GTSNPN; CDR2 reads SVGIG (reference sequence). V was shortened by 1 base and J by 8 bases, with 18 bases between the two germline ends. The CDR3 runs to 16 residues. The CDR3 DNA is TGTGCCTGGAGTGGAGGCAGCCCCCCTTTGGATTCACCCCTCCACTTT. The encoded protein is CAWSGGSPPLDSPLHF. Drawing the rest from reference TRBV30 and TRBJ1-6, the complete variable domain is SQTIHQWPATLVQPVGSPLSLECTVEGTSNPNLYWYRQAAGRGLQLLFYSVGIGQISSEVPQNLSASRPQDRQFILSSKKLLLSDSGFYLCAWSGGSPPLDSPLHFGNGTRLTVT.

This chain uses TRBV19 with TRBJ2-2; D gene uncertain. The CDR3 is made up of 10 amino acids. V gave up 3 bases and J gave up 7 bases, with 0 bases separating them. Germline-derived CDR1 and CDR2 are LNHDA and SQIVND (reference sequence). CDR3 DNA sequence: TGTGCCAGTAGTATCGGGGAGCTGTTTTTT. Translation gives CASSIGELFF.

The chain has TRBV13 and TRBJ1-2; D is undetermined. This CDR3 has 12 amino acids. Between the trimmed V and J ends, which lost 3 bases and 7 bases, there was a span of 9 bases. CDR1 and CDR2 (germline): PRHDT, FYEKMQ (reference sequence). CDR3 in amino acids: CASSFPSGGYTF. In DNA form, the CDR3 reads TGTGCCAGCAGCTTTCCTTCCGGTGGCTACACCTTC.

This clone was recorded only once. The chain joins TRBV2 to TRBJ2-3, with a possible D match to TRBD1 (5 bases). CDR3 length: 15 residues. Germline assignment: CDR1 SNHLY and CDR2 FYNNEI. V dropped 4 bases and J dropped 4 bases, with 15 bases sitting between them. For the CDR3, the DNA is TGTGCCAGCAGTGCTTGGGGCTCCGACTCAGATACGCAGTATTTT. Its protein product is CASSAWGSDSDTQYF.

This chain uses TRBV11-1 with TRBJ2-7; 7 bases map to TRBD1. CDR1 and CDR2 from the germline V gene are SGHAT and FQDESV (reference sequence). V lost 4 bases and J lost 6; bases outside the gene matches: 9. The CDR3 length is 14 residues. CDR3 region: CASSSSDRAGEQYF. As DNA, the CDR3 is TGTGCCAGCAGCTCCTCCGACAGGGCGGGCGAGCAGTACTTC.

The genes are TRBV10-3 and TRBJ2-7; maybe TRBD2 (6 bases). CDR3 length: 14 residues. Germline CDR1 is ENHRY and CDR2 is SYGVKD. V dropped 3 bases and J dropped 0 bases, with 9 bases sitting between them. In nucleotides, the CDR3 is TGTGCCATCAGTGAATCGACTAGCTCCTACGAGCAGTACTTC. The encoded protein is CAISESTSSYEQYF.

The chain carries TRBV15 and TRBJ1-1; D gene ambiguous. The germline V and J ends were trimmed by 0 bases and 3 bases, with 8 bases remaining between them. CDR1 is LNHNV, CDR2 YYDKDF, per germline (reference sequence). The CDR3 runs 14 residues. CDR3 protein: CATSREVRYTEAFF. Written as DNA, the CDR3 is TGTGCCACCAGCAGAGAGGTCAGGTACACTGAAGCTTTCTTT.

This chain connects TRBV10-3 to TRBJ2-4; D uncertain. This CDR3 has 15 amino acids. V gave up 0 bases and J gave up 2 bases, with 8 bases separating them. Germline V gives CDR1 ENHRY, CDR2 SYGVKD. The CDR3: CAISESTASKNIQYF. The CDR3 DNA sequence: TGTGCCATCAGTGAGTCAACAGCGTCCAAAAACATTCAGTACTTC.

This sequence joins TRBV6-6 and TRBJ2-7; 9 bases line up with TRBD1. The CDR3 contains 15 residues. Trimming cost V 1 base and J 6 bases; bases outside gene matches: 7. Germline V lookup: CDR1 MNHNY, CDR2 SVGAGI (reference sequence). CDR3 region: CASSYLGTGSGEQYF. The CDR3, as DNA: TGTGCCAGCAGTTACTTAGGGACAGGGTCGGGCGAGCAGTACTTC.

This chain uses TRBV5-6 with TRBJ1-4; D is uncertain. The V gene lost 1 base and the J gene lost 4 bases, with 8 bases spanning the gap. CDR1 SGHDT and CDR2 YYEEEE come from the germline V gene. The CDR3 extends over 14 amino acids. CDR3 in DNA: TGTGCCAGCAGCTTGACTGAGAATAATGAAAAACTGTTTTTT. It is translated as CASSLTENNEKLFF.

The CDR3 region has the DNA TGTGCCAGCAGCCGACGCCTCGAAACCCCGGCCACAGATACGCAGTATTTT. This codes for CASSRRLETPATDTQYF. V and J are TRBV5-4 and TRBJ2-3; D unresolved. The CDR3 spans 17 residues. Germline CDR1 and CDR2: SGHNT and YYREEE (reference sequence). V was cut by 4 bases and J by 2 bases, with 20 bases left in between.

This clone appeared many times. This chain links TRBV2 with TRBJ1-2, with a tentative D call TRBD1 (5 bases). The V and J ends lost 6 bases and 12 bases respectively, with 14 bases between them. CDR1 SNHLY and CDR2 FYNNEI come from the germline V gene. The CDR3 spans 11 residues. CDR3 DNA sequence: TGTGCCAGCAGGTACGACAGCGTCGACACCTTC. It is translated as CASRYDSVDTF.

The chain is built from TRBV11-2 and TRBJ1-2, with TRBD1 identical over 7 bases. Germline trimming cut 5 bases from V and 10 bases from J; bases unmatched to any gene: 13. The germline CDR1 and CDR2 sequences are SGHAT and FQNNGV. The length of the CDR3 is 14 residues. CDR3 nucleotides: TGTGCCAGCAGCCCCGAGTTCAGGGGGACCGTCTACACCTTC. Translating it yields CASSPEFRGTVYTF.

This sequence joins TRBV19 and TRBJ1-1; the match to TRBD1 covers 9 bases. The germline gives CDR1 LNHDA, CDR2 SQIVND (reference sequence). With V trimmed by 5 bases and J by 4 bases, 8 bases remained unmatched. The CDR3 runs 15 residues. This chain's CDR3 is CASSPRTGDSTEAFF. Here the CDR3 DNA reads TGTGCCAGTAGTCCACGGACAGGGGATAGCACTGAAGCTTTCTTT. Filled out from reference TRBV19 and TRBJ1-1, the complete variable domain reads DGGITQSPKYLFRKEGQNVTLSCEQNLNHDAMYWYRQDPGQGLRLIYYSQIVNDFQKGDIAEGYSVSREKKESFPLTVTSAQKNPTAFYLCASSPRTGDSTEAFFGQGTRLTVV.

CDR3 DNA sequence: TGCGCCAGCAGCCAAGGGGACTCCTACAATGAGCAGTTCTTC. Protein: CASSQGDSYNEQFF. V is TRBV4-3 and J is TRBJ2-1; D remains unclear. V shed 1 base and J shed 0 bases, with 4 bases lying between them. Per the germline V gene, CDR1 is LGHNA and CDR2 is YSLEER. CDR3 length equals 14 residues.

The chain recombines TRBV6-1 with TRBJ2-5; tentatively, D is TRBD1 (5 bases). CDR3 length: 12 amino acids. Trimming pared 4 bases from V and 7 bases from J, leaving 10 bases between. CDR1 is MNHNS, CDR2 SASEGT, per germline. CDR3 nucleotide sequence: TGTGCCAGCAGTGCGGGTCAGGGGACCCAGTACTTC. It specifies CASSAGQGTQYF.